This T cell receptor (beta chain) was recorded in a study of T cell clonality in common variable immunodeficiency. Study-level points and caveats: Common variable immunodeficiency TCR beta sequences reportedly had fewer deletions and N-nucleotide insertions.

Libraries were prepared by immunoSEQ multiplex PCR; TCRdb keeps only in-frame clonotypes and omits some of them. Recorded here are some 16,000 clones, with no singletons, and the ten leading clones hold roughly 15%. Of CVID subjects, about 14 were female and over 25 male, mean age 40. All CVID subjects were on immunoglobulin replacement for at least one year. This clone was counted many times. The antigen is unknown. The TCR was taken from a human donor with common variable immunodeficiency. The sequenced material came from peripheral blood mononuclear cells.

The CDR3 DNA, read in part, is TGTGCCAGCAGTGAATTGGGTACGAGGGCCTACTCTGGAAACACC. This translates into CASSELGTRAYSGNT. The entire CDR3 protein is CASSELGTRAYSGNTIYF. The chain uses TRBV6-1 and TRBJ1-3, with unresolved D. The sequence runs out 3 residues before the end of the CDR3; the remainder is reconstructed from the germline J gene. This CDR3 contains 18 residues. Trimming shortened V by 2 bases and J by 0 bases, and 17 bases separated the two germline ends. Germline V gene lookup returns CDR1 MNHNS and CDR2 SASEGT.